The 4 T cell receptor beta chains below were found in one sample sequenced in a study of T cells in localized non-small cell lung cancer. This table comes from immunoSEQ multiplex PCR, and its TCRdb copy is limited to in-frame clones, with some not included. Of 1,300 or so clones listed, roughly 20% are singletons. The sequencing here drew on normal lung tissue next to the tumor, taken before any cancer treatment. The receptors here all came from a male donor aged 60 or over with stage III squamous cell lung carcinoma.

This sequence joins TRBV11-3 and TRBJ2-3; no clear D gene. The CDR3 covers 15 residues. Trimming shortened V by 3 bases and J by 4 bases, and 14 bases separated the two germline ends. The germline gives CDR1 SGHNT, CDR2 YENEEA. The CDR3 DNA reads as TGTGCCAGCAGCTTGGTGGGCGACTTTGCAGATACGCAGTATTTT. It specifies CASSLVGDFADTQYF.

This clone occurred a few times. The V gene is TRBV6-8, the J gene TRBJ1-2; D might be TRBD1 (6 bases). V dropped 6 bases and J dropped 6 bases, with 17 bases sitting between them. The CDR3 loop spans 14 amino acids. CDR1 and CDR2 (germline): MNHGY, SAAAGT. The CDR3 spells CASRQGSNSDGYTF. CDR3 DNA sequence: TGTGCCAGCAGACAGGGATCAAACAGCGATGGCTACACCTTC.

The chain combines TRBV9 with TRBJ2-7; a possible D gene is TRBD1 (5 bases). CDR3 length: 14 residues. Trimming took 0 bases from V and 3 from J, leaving 10 bases between them. Germline V gene sequence: CDR1 SGDLS, CDR2 YYNGEE. The CDR3 DNA reads TGTGCCAGCAGCGTAGAGGGGAACCGCTACGAGCAGTACTTC. The encoded protein is CASSVEGNRYEQYF.

This clone was recorded only once. The V gene is TRBV18, the J gene TRBJ2-5, with D maybe TRBD1 (5 bases). Trimming took off 3 bases at V and 1 base at J, with 18 bases between the two ends. The CDR3 consists of 17 residues. CDR1 and CDR2 (germline): KGHSH, LQKENI. The CDR3 DNA reads as TGTGCCAGCTCACCTTCCGGGCCACACAGGTCCCAAGAGACCCAGTACTTC. Amino acid sequence: CASSPSGPHRSQETQYF.